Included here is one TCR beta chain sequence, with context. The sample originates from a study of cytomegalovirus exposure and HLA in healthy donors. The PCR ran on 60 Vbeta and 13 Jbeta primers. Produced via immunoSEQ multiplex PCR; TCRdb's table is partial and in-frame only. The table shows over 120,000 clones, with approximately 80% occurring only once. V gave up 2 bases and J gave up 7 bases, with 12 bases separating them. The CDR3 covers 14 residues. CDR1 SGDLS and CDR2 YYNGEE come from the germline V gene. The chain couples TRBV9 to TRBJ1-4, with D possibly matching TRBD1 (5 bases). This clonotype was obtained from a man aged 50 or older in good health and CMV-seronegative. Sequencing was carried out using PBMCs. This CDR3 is CASSVPGNGEKLFF. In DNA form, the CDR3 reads TGTGCCAGCAGCGTCCCAGGGAACGGTGAAAAACTGTTTTTT.